This T cell receptor (beta chain) is from a study of blood T cell repertoires in COVID-19. The overall study: Samples taken during acute and convalescent COVID-19 were collected in the United States, Italy and Spain.

Authors' processing steps: For nucleated cells, counts were estimated from reference gene primer amplification. TCRdb's table, derived via immunoSEQ multiplex PCR, lists solely in-frame clones and lacks some. The V and J calls and the clone size are those of that table, but D and trimming were determined from the DNA. The sample has about 220,000 clones, approximately 80% seen once. This clone was counted many times. Germline V gene lookup returns CDR1 MRHNA and CDR2 SNTAGT. The CDR3 consists of 16 residues. V lost 2 bases and J lost 3; bases outside the gene matches: 3. This clonotype originated in a woman in her sixties or seventies who had recovered from COVID-19. The J gene is TRBJ2-2, the V gene TRBV6-4, with 10 bases identical to TRBD2. The source material was peripheral blood. The CDR3 coding sequence is TGTGCCAGCAGTGACACGAGCGGGGGGGACACCGGGGAGCTGTTTTTT. This sequence encodes CASSDTSGGDTGELFF.